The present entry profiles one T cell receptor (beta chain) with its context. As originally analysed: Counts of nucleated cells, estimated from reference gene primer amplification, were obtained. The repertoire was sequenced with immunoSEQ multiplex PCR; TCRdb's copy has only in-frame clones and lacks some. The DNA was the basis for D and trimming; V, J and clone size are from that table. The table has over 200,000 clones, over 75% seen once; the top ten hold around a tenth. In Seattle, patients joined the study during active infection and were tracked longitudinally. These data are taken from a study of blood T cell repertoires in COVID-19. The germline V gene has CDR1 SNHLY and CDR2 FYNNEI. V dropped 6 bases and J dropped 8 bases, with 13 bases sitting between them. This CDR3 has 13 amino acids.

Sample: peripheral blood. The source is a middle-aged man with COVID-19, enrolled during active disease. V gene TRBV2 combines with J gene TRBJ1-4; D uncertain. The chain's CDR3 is CASSPLWREKLFF. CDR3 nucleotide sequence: TGTGCCAGCAGCCCTCTTTGGAGGGAAAAACTGTTTTTT.